Listed below are T cell receptor beta chains from one sample, sequenced in a study of identical twins. MiXCR, applied by TCRdb to the 5' RACE reads, yields one record per CDR3 protein. This sample has hundreds of thousands of distinct CDR3 sequences, with 5.5% to 6.5% found just once. Sequencing input: naive T cells sorted from blood. The receptor set was obtained from a man between 18 and 29 years old in good health. CDR3s include the opening cysteine and the closing phenylalanine or tryptophan. D genes are given only for firm matches. Size is stated for part of the rows, as once, few or many counts, or as a class when the clone is expanded.

J,length,size,V,D,CDR3,DNA
TRBJ2-2,16,.,TRBV4-3,.,CASSQDQWLNTGELFF,TGCGCCAGCAGCCAAGATCAGTGGCTGAACACCGGGGAGCTGTTTTTT
TRBJ1-1,11,many,TRBV6-1,.,CASSESVQNYF,TGTGCCAGCAGTGAAAGTGTACAGAACTACTTT
TRBJ2-5,14,.,TRBV6-2/TRBV6-3,.,CASSSLPLRETQYF,TGTGCCAGCAGTTCTTTACCGCTAAGAGAGACCCAGTACTTC
TRBJ2-1,14,.,TRBV28,TRBD2,CGSRPSGSYNEQFF,TGTGGCAGTCGACCTAGCGGGAGCTACAATGAGCAGTTCTTC
TRBJ2-1,15,many,TRBV20-1,TRBD2,CSARTSGSRYNEQFF,TGCAGTGCTAGGACTAGCGGGAGCCGTTACAATGAGCAGTTCTTC
TRBJ2-1,12,many,TRBV10-3,TRBD2,CAISEPLAVGFF,TGTGCCATCAGTGAGCCCCTAGCGGTCGGGTTCTTC
TRBJ2-3,18,many,TRBV4-1,TRBD2,CASSQEDPTSGSRGTQYF,TGCGCCAGCAGCCAAGAAGACCCGACTAGCGGGAGTAGGGGTACGCAGTATTTT
TRBJ1-3,16,many,TRBV12-3/TRBV12-4,TRBD1,CASMTGARVSGNTIYF,TGTGCCAGCATGACAGGGGCCAGAGTTTCTGGAAACACCATATATTTT
TRBJ2-7,12,.,TRBV29-1,.,CSVAGWTYEQYF,TGCAGCGTTGCGGGGTGGACCTACGAGCAGTACTTC
TRBJ2-5,13,few,TRBV7-2,TRBD1,CASMDRVAATQYF,TGTGCCAGCATGGACAGGGTGGCAGCGACCCAGTACTTC
TRBJ2-1,14,many,TRBV28,.,CASRDPGQHNEQFF,TGTGCCAGCAGAGACCCCGGACAGCACAATGAGCAGTTCTTC
TRBJ2-4,18,.,TRBV21-1,.,CASSKWGPYILAKNIQYF,TGTGCCAGCAGCAAATGGGGGCCCTACATCCTAGCCAAAAACATTCAGTACTTC
TRBJ2-6,17,.,TRBV12-3/TRBV12-4,.,CASSPQGGEAGANVLTF,TGTGCCAGCAGTCCACAGGGAGGTGAGGCTGGGGCCAACGTCCTGACTTTC
TRBJ1-3,16,few,TRBV11-2,TRBD1,CASSSHRGSRGNTIYF,TGTGCCAGCAGCTCCCACAGGGGCTCCCGAGGAAACACCATATATTTT
TRBJ1-2,14,few,TRBV6-2/TRBV6-3,.,CASSLGAPRDGYTF,TGTGCCAGCAGTTTGGGGGCACCCCGGGATGGCTACACCTTC
TRBJ2-7,18,few,TRBV6-2/TRBV6-3,.,CASSYSRTAYNNPYEQYF,TGTGCCAGCAGTTACTCCCGGACAGCCTACAACAACCCCTACGAGCAGTACTTC
TRBJ2-7,16,few,TRBV4-3,TRBD2,CASSQEVGLASYEQYF,TGCGCCAGCAGCCAAGAAGTGGGACTAGCATCCTACGAGCAGTACTTC
TRBJ1-5,13,many,TRBV12-3/TRBV12-4,.,CASSLVHYQPQHF,TGTGCCAGCAGTTTAGTCCACTATCAGCCCCAGCATTTT
TRBJ2-3,15,many,TRBV7-9,TRBD2,CASSPDLRGTDTQYF,TGTGCCAGCAGCCCGGACCTGCGGGGGACAGATACGCAGTATTTT
TRBJ2-2,17,.,TRBV7-2,TRBD2,CASSPNPWAGETGELFF,TGTGCCAGCAGCCCTAATCCCTGGGCGGGAGAAACCGGGGAGCTGTTTTTT
TRBJ2-4,18,many,TRBV12-3/TRBV12-4,TRBD2,CASLPERREGKKMNIQYF,TGTGCCAGCCTCCCCGAGAGGCGGGAGGGAAAAAAAATGAACATTCAGTACTTC
TRBJ2-1,14,few,TRBV12-3/TRBV12-4,TRBD2,CASRLAGGGNEQFF,TGTGCCAGTCGACTAGCGGGAGGGGGTAATGAGCAGTTCTTC
TRBJ2-5,11,few,TRBV29-1,.,CSVRFKETQYF,TGCAGCGTTAGGTTTAAAGAGACCCAGTACTTC
TRBJ2-5,13,many,TRBV29-1,TRBD2,CSVKGLAGETQYF,TGCAGCGTGAAGGGACTAGCGGGGGAGACCCAGTACTTC
TRBJ2-2,16,many,TRBV4-3,.,CASSQDPGTTTGELFF,TGCGCCAGCAGCCAAGACCCCGGGACAACAACCGGGGAGCTGTTTTTT
TRBJ2-1,18,many,TRBV2,TRBD2,CASSGSGLAGRSYNEQFF,TGTGCCAGCAGTGGATCGGGACTAGCGGGCCGCTCCTACAATGAGCAGTTCTTC
TRBJ2-7,19,.,TRBV4-2,TRBD2,CASSHFLRLAENAPYEQYF,TGTGCCAGCAGCCATTTCTTAAGGCTAGCGGAGAATGCCCCCTACGAGCAGTACTTC